This entry concerns a single TCR beta chain. A read error may produce the germline difference seen at one junction end. Measured with immunoSEQ multiplex PCR; TCRdb has only the in-frame clones, and not every one. The sample yields about 330,000 clones, 88% seen once. These data are taken from a study of blood T cell repertoires in COVID-19. The CDR3 totals 14 residues. Each recovered donor of Cohort 3 presented with two negative PCRs, clearance, or symptom resolution. The genes are TRBV23-1 and TRBJ2-7; 8 positions match TRBD1. TRBV23-1 is an open reading frame, and its role is uncertain. This receptor was identified in a man under 40 who had recovered from COVID-19. Input material: PBMCs or T cells enriched from blood (not recorded which). The CDR3 sequence: CARSHGQGTYEQYF. CDR3 DNA: TGCGCCAGGAGTCACGGACAGGGAACCTACGAGCAGTACTTC.